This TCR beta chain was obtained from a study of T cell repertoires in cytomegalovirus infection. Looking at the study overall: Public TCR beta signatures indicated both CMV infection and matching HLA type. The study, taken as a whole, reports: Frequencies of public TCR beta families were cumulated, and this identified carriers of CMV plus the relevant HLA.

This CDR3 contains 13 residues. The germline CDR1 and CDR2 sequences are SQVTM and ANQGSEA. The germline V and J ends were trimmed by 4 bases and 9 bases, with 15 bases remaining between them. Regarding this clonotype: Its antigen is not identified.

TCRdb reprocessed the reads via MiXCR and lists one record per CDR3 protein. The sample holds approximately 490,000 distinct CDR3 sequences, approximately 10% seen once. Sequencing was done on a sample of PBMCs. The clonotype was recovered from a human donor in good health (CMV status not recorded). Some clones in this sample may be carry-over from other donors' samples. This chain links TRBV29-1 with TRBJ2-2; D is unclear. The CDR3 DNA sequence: TGCAGCGTTGTACGAGGCCCGCTTCGGGAGCTGTTTTTT. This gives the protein CSVVRGPLRELFF.